A selection of T cell receptor beta chains follows, all from one sample in a study of vaccination and CD4 T cells after COVID-19. TCRdb passed the PCR reads through MiXCR, listing each CDR3 protein once. Of under 20,000 distinct CDR3 sequences in the sample, less than 50% were seen once. For these TCRs, the target antigens are not known. Sequencing was performed on CD4+ T cells from blood, cultured in vitro, taken after SARS-CoV-2 vaccination. The origin of the receptors is a human donor who had recovered from COVID-19. Both conserved end residues are part of each CDR3. The order of the fields is J gene, clone size, V gene, D gene, CDR3 protein, CDR3 DNA. The D gene is left open where the match is weak. A row's size may be missing; if present it is once, few, many or a size class.

J gene: TRBJ1-5
clone size: -
V gene: TRBV19
D gene: -
CDR3 protein: CASKVGVGQPQHF
CDR3 DNA: TGTGCCTCAAAGGTGGGGGTTGGACAGCCCCAGCATTTT

J gene: TRBJ1-3
clone size: -
V gene: TRBV6-5
D gene: -
CDR3 protein: CASSSEGEPGNTIYF
CDR3 DNA: TGTGCCAGCAGTTCCGAAGGAGAACCTGGAAACACCATATATTTT

J gene: TRBJ1-1
clone size: medium-sized
V gene: TRBV6-1
D gene: -
CDR3 protein: CASTLRGSEAFF
CDR3 DNA: TGTGCCAGCACCCTCAGGGGAAGTGAAGCTTTCTTT

J gene: TRBJ1-5
clone size: -
V gene: TRBV7-2
D gene: TRBD1
CDR3 protein: CASSLIHYPDRRIGQPQHF
CDR3 DNA: TGTGCCAGCAGCTTAATCCACTATCCGGACAGGCGCATCGGTCAGCCCCAGCATTTT

J gene: TRBJ2-6
clone size: -
V gene: TRBV19
D gene: -
CDR3 protein: CASSSSSGANVLTF
CDR3 DNA: TGTGCCAGTAGTTCCAGCTCTGGGGCCAACGTCCTGACTTTC

J gene: TRBJ2-3
clone size: -
V gene: TRBV6-1
D gene: -
CDR3 protein: CASSRGTTDTQYF
CDR3 DNA: TGTGCCAGCAGCCGGGGCACCACAGATACGCAGTATTTT

J gene: TRBJ2-3
clone size: -
V gene: TRBV5-4
D gene: -
CDR3 protein: CASSFRADTQYF
CDR3 DNA: TGTGCCAGCAGCTTCAGGGCAGATACGCAGTATTTT

J gene: TRBJ2-7
clone size: once
V gene: TRBV6-1
D gene: -
CDR3 protein: CASSESGSSYEQYF
CDR3 DNA: TGTGCCAGCAGTGAGAGTGGAAGCTCCTACGAGCAGTACTTC

J gene: TRBJ2-3
clone size: few
V gene: TRBV5-1
D gene: TRBD2
CDR3 protein: CASSSIAGGRDTQYF
CDR3 DNA: TGCGCCAGCAGCTCCATAGCGGGAGGTCGAGATACGCAGTATTTT

J gene: TRBJ2-1
clone size: -
V gene: TRBV10-1
D gene: -
CDR3 protein: CASSESTGPSSYNEQFF
CDR3 DNA: TGCGCCAGCAGTGAGTCGACGGGCCCGAGCTCCTACAATGAGCAGTTCTTC

J gene: TRBJ2-3
clone size: -
V gene: TRBV5-1
D gene: TRBD2
CDR3 protein: CASSLVAGGTDTQYF
CDR3 DNA: TGCGCCAGCAGCTTGGTAGCGGGGGGCACAGATACGCAGTATTTT

J gene: TRBJ1-3
clone size: few
V gene: TRBV18
D gene: -
CDR3 protein: CASSDIGTAPNTIYF
CDR3 DNA: TGTGCCAGCTCGGACATAGGGACGGCCCCAAACACCATATATTTT

J gene: TRBJ2-3
clone size: -
V gene: TRBV30
D gene: TRBD2
CDR3 protein: CAWRLAGGRDTQYF
CDR3 DNA: TGTGCCTGGAGGCTAGCGGGAGGGAGGGATACGCAGTATTTT

J gene: TRBJ2-2
clone size: medium-sized
V gene: TRBV9
D gene: TRBD1
CDR3 protein: CASSEEDRRNTGELFF
CDR3 DNA: TGTGCCAGCAGCGAAGAGGACAGGAGGAACACCGGGGAGCTGTTTTTT

J gene: TRBJ1-1
clone size: medium-sized
V gene: TRBV6-1
D gene: -
CDR3 protein: CASSRDSSWTEAFF
CDR3 DNA: TGTGCCAGCAGTCGGGACTCCAGCTGGACTGAAGCTTTCTTT

J gene: TRBJ2-7
clone size: -
V gene: TRBV20-1
D gene: -
CDR3 protein: CSARAGSYEQYF
CDR3 DNA: TGCAGTGCTAGAGCCGGGTCCTACGAGCAGTACTTC

J gene: TRBJ2-7
clone size: -
V gene: TRBV19
D gene: -
CDR3 protein: CASSIGAGAPAYEQYF
CDR3 DNA: TGTGCCAGTAGTATAGGGGCGGGGGCCCCAGCTTACGAGCAGTACTTC

J gene: TRBJ2-7
clone size: -
V gene: TRBV6-1
D gene: -
CDR3 protein: CASTSRRLASSYEQYF
CDR3 DNA: TGTGCCAGCACTTCCCGTCGGCTAGCGAGCTCCTACGAGCAGTACTTC

J gene: TRBJ2-1
clone size: -
V gene: TRBV7-9
D gene: -
CDR3 protein: CASSFHGDEQFF
CDR3 DNA: TGTGCCAGCAGCTTTCACGGGGATGAGCAGTTCTTC

J gene: TRBJ2-5
clone size: -
V gene: TRBV6-2/TRBV6-3
D gene: -
CDR3 protein: CASSWNGKETQYF
CDR3 DNA: TGTGCCAGCAGTTGGAATGGAAAAGAGACCCAGTACTTC

J gene: TRBJ2-7
clone size: few
V gene: TRBV5-4
D gene: -
CDR3 protein: CASSFQGIAYEQYF
CDR3 DNA: TGTGCCAGCAGCTTCCAGGGCATAGCCTACGAGCAGTACTTC

J gene: TRBJ2-7
clone size: -
V gene: TRBV18
D gene: -
CDR3 protein: CASSPGQSYEQYF
CDR3 DNA: TGTGCCAGCTCACCTGGACAGAGCTACGAGCAGTACTTC